This T cell receptor beta chain is drawn from a study of post-analysis software for immune sequencing data (dated by TCRdb to about 2015). The study in broad terms: Relapsing-remitting, secondary progressive and progressive-relapsing multiple sclerosis were recorded as disease courses, and subtype annotation was lacking for some patients. A subset of samples was prepared in parallel using single-end sample barcoding, then pooled and co-amplified after Illumina adapter ligation. The patient repertoires were set against roughly eleven previously published healthy control repertoires from donors whose ages ranged from 6 to 25 years.

Library generation was performed with PCR. Sequencing was performed on an Illumina HiSeq 2500. To reduce PCR and sequencing biases, unique molecular identifiers were incorporated into the TCR beta cDNA libraries. Every 1 to 10 million input T cells yielded approximately 500,000 cDNA molecules, meaning each molecule approximated one T cell. Patient libraries were prepared and sequenced with the same protocol used for the earlier healthy control dataset. Within a given batch, samples were prepared together, multiplexed and sequenced on the same HiSeq lane. Regarding the original processing steps: MIGEC was used to process the raw barcoded reads, and molecular identifier groups with only a single read were discarded before consensus assembly and CDR3 extraction. Clonotype tables were post-analysed with VDJtools, normalizing diversity by down-sampling all datasets to the smallest sample size. To correct batch-related cross-sample contamination, repertoire overlap clustering matched CDR3 amino acid sequences but not nucleotide sequences. TCRdb took the public reads, trimmed them with fastp at Q25, ran MiXCR for clone calling and kept in-frame beta chains. A single entry per CDR3 protein holds the most common genes and DNA from its merged rows. These V and J calls derive from TCRdb rather than the authors' analysis. Within this sample are roughly 730,000 distinct CDR3 sequences, with 25% to 30% of them counted one time only. The ten top clones hold 0.56% of the sample.

Including the terminal cysteine and phenylalanine, the CDR3 comprises 13 residues. Only CDR3 DNA remains: 39 bases, in frame from the first base. CDR1 is given as MNHNY and CDR2 as SVGAGI, both from the germline V gene (reference sequence). V lost 8 bases and J lost 1 base; the stretch between them is 11 bases long. To note about this clonotype: Its specific antigen is unknown. Base-call qualities are not available, and no considerably larger clone is one nucleotide away.

To demonstrate the VDJtools post-analysis software, TCR beta repertoires were profiled from the peripheral blood of 13 young patients with multiple sclerosis. The multiple sclerosis patients were children and adolescents ranging in age from about 6 to 16 years. Study-wide conclusions, independent of this receptor: Compared with controls, multiple sclerosis patients had significantly lower normalized Chao1 diversity, a finding suggesting substantial peripheral T-cell clonal expansion. The multiple sclerosis patient group was slightly younger than the control group. Significantly higher frequencies in patients than in controls were found for roughly 5 TRBV segments, including TRBV5-6, TRBV5-1 and TRBV20-1. Direct clustering with F measure showed strong co-clustering of samples prepared in the same batch, prompting a batch-effect correction.

The receptor's source is a girl between 5 and 17 years old with multiple sclerosis. Sequencing input: blood. The chain couples TRBV6-6 to TRBJ2-5; the D segment cannot be called with confidence. The CDR3 is CASVERFQETQYF. The bases read TGTGCCAGCGTCGAACGGTTCCAAGAGACCCAGTACTTC.